This record covers a single T cell receptor beta chain. Its antigen remains unidentified. The data were produced by immunoSEQ multiplex PCR, yet TCRdb's version contains in-frame clones alone and is incomplete. Here the sample spans about 98,000 clones, around nine tenths being singletons. The sample belongs to a study of OX40 agonist ivuxolimab in advanced cancers. Study-wide context: The dose-escalation cohort had hepatocellular carcinoma, melanoma, renal cell or head and neck cancer. Enrollees could have had prior anti-PD-1, anti-PD-L1 or anti-CTLA-4 therapy, which approximately 38% had received.

Systemic immunosuppression or a history of autoimmune disease excluded patients. CDR1 SGHDT and CDR2 YYEEEE come from the germline V gene. CDR3 length: 13 residues. V shed 1 base and J shed 1 base, with 5 bases lying between them. Notes on the study in general: Mean expanded clone counts were higher in CD8+ than CD4+ T cells.

The chain couples TRBV5-6 to TRBJ2-5; D is undetermined. The receptor's source is an adult with an advanced solid tumor such as melanoma, head and neck, liver or kidney cancer. The sequenced sample was CD4+ or CD8+ T cells sorted from blood, obtained in a trial of the OX40 agonist ivuxolimab. The CDR3 DNA reads TGTGCCAGCAGCTTGTACACCCAAGAGACCCAGTACTTC. This sequence encodes CASSLYTQETQYF.